Following are 21 T cell receptor beta chains from one sample sequenced in a study of regulatory T cells in long-lasting Graves disease. The TCR beta library used iRepertoire HTBI primers with Arm-PCR amplification of CDR3. TCRdb reanalysed the multiplex PCR reads using MiXCR and keeps one entry per CDR3 protein. The sample holds hundreds of thousands of distinct CDR3 sequences, around 20% seen once. This sample's time point: persistent/refractory GD, antithyroid drugs over 5 years with positive TRAb. Isolated PBMC RNA provided the starting material for the TCR library. Source: peripheral blood mononuclear cells (PBMCs), taken when the disease was refractory, from a patient treated with antithyroid drugs. The receptors stem from a female donor with Graves disease.

This sequence joins TRBV27 and TRBJ1-1; D unclear. CDR1 is MNHEY and CDR2 is SMNVEV in the germline V gene (reference sequence). This CDR3 comprises 15 residues. V lost 5 bases and J lost 0, with 13 bases in between. CDR3 sequence: CASSPFSPMNTEAFF. The CDR3 DNA reads TGTGCCAGCAGTCCTTTTTCCCCCATGAACACTGAAGCTTTCTTT.

Note on this clonotype: Relative to the germline gene, one junction end is altered; a read error may explain this. V gene TRBV7-2 combines with J gene TRBJ2-6, with D possibly being TRBD1 (6 bases). CDR1 SGHTA and CDR2 FQGNSA come from the germline V gene. The CDR3 is made up of 15 amino acids. As DNA, the CDR3 is TGTGCCAGCGGCTTGAGGACAGCCGGGGCCAACGTCCTGACTTTC. This codes for CASGLRTAGANVLTF.

In its sample, this clonotype was seen many times. V gene TRBV20-1 combines with J gene TRBJ2-7, with 14 bases lining up with TRBD2. Trimming took 1 base from V and 6 from J; bases not matched to a gene: 11. The CDR3 is made up of 17 amino acids. CDR1 and CDR2 (germline): DFQATT, SNEGSKA (reference sequence). CDR3 DNA: TGCAGTGCTAGAGCCGCCGGGACTAGCGGGAGCATGGGCGAGCAGTACTTC. This gives the protein CSARAAGTSGSMGEQYF.

The chain is built from TRBV20-1 and TRBJ2-6, with unresolved D. Per germline, CDR1 DFQATT and CDR2 SNEGSKA (reference sequence). Trimming pared 6 bases from V and 2 bases from J, leaving 11 bases between. The CDR3 has 14 residues. CDR3: CSAEKSAGANVLTF. CDR3 nucleotide sequence: TGCAGTGCCGAGAAAAGTGCTGGGGCCAACGTCCTGACTTTC.

This clonotype appeared many times. The genes are TRBV29-1 and TRBJ1-5, with D tentatively TRBD1 (6 bases). The germline gives CDR1 SQVTM, CDR2 ANQGSEA. With 5 bases removed from V and 1 base from J, the gap between germline ends came to 9 bases. This CDR3 has 13 residues. CDR3 sequence: CSVQGSSNQPQHF. The CDR3 DNA sequence: TGCAGCGTTCAGGGGTCCAGCAATCAGCCCCAGCATTTT.

Of note for this clonotype: A much bigger clone sits one base away, suggesting this may be a read error. The J gene is TRBJ2-7, the V gene TRBV11-2; possible D gene TRBD2, 5 bases. Germline loops: CDR1 SGHAT, CDR2 FQNNGV. The V end lost 4 bases, the J end lost 0 bases, and 19 bases lay between the germline ends. The length of the CDR3 is 17 residues. CDR3 in amino acids: CASSSVPLWGDSYEQYF. CDR3 DNA sequence: TGTGCCAGCAGCTCAGTTCCCCTTTGGGGAGACTCCTACGAGCAGTACTTC.

This clonotype was seen ten or more times. The chain is built from TRBV28 and TRBJ2-2, with unresolved D. Trimming removed 9 bases at V and 8 bases at J, with 16 bases between. Germline V gives CDR1 MDHEN, CDR2 SYDVKM. CDR3 size: 13 residues. Here the CDR3 DNA reads TGTGCCAGAAACCTCCTCGCTATGGGGGAGCTGTTTTTT. Amino acid sequence: CARNLLAMGELFF.

This clonotype was seen at least ten times. The chain joins TRBV20-1 to TRBJ1-2; 10 nucleotides agree with TRBD1. There are 14 residues in the CDR3. The germline V gene has CDR1 DFQATT and CDR2 SNEGSKA (reference sequence). The V gene end was trimmed by 5 bases and the J gene end by 7 bases; junction bases not matched to a gene: 10. CDR3 nucleotides: TGCAGTGCTGGAGGACAGGGGGTATCTTTTGGCTACACCTTC. It encodes CSAGGQGVSFGYTF.

This clonotype was seen repeatedly, ten times or more. The chain has TRBV2 and TRBJ2-2; D not certain. The CDR3 is 13 residues long. Trimming shortened V by 0 bases and J by 7 bases, and 6 bases separated the two germline ends. The germline gives CDR1 SNHLY, CDR2 FYNNEI. The CDR3 DNA reads TGTGCCAGCAGTGAAGCGCGCGGCGGGGAGCTGTTTTTT. This translates into CASSEARGGELFF. Full variable domain (remainder filled in from reference TRBV2 and TRBJ2-2): EPEVTQTPSHQVTQMGQEVILRCVPISNHLYFYWYRQILGQKVEFLVSFYNNEISEKSEIFDDQFSVERPDGSNFTLKIRSTKLEDSAMYFCASSEARGGELFFGEGSRLTVL.

This clonotype has at least ten counts. This chain connects TRBV30 to TRBJ1-1; D possibly corresponds to TRBD1 (5 bases). CDR1 and CDR2 (germline): GTSNPN, SVGIG (reference sequence). The CDR3 has 14 amino acids. Trimming pared 2 bases from V and 1 base from J, leaving 11 bases between. In DNA form, the CDR3 reads TGTGCCTGGAGTTCACGGGGCGCGAACACTGAAGCTTTCTTT. This translates into CAWSSRGANTEAFF.

This clonotype occurred many times. The rearrangement links TRBV6-1 to TRBJ1-5, with D possibly being TRBD1 (5 bases). The CDR3 runs 14 residues. The V and J ends lost 6 bases and 3 bases respectively, with 12 bases between them. Germline V gene data show CDR1 as MNHNS and CDR2 as SASEGT. The CDR3 protein is CASRPDSINQPQHF. The DNA of the CDR3 is TGTGCCAGCAGACCCGACAGCATCAATCAGCCCCAGCATTTT.

On this clonotype: This may arise from a read error, as a much more abundant clone is one base away. The J gene is TRBJ2-7, the V gene TRBV27, with unresolved D. There are 14 residues in the CDR3. CDR1 is MNHEY, CDR2 SMNVEV, per germline (reference sequence). The CDR3 DNA is TGTGCCAGCAGACTTGGGATTGGCTCCTACGAGCAGTGCTTC. This codes for CASRLGIGSYEQCF.

This clonotype was found once. A far larger clone is only one base removed, so a read error is likely. The rearrangement links TRBV2 to TRBJ2-1, with TRBD2 matching 7 bases. The last part of the DNA fits TRBJ2-7 better; the J call may be wrong. CDR3 length: 13 amino acids. CDR1 and CDR2 from the germline V gene are SNHLY and FYNNEI. The chain's CDR3 is CASGEEGGYEQYF. The DNA for the CDR3 is TGTGCCAGCGGTGAAGAGGGAGGGTACGAGCAGTACTTC.

There are a few counts of this clonotype. This chain connects TRBV20-1 to TRBJ2-7; D ambiguous. The CDR3 sequence is 13 residues long. With 1 base removed from V and 7 bases from J, the gap between germline ends came to 14 bases. Looked up from germline, CDR1 is DFQATT and CDR2 is SNEGSKA (reference sequence). CDR3 residues: CSARVGTTREQYF. CDR3 in DNA: TGCAGTGCTAGAGTGGGCACCACCCGGGAGCAGTACTTC.

This chain connects TRBV4-2 to TRBJ2-7; D is ambiguous. CDR3 length: 15 residues. With 1 base removed from V and 4 bases from J, the gap between germline ends came to 14 bases. Germline values: CDR1 LGHNA, CDR2 YNFKEQ. In nucleotides, the CDR3 is TGTGCCAGCAGCCAAGGCGCCGCAACCGCTTACGAGCAGTACTTC. Protein product: CASSQGAATAYEQYF.

This clonotype was seen ten or more times. The V gene is TRBV7-3, the J gene TRBJ2-5; D might be TRBD1 or TRBD2, each matching 5 bases. V lost 5 bases and J 5 bases, leaving 15 bases between the germline ends. Germline values: CDR1 SGHTA, CDR2 FQGTGA. This CDR3 spans 14 amino acids. The CDR3 region has the DNA TGTGCCAGCAGCCTATTCGGGGCCAGGGAGACCCAGTACTTC. Encoded protein: CASSLFGARETQYF. The variable domain in full, with the rest retrieved from reference TRBV7-3 and TRBJ2-5, is GAGVSQTPSNKVTEKGKYVELRCDPISGHTALYWYRQSLGQGPEFLIYFQGTGAADDSGLPNDRFFAVRPEGSVSTLKIQRTERGDSAVYLCASSLFGARETQYFGPGTRLLVL.

This clonotype was detected a few times. The rearrangement links TRBV6-1 to TRBJ2-7, with 11 positions matching TRBD2. The CDR3 length is 14 residues. V lost 10 bases, J lost 2 bases, and 7 bases stayed unmatched. CDR1 and CDR2 (germline): MNHNS, SASEGT. The CDR3, as DNA: TGTGCCATTGAACCGGGACTAGCGGCCTACGAGCAGTACTTC. This codes for CAIEPGLAAYEQYF.

This clonotype was seen repeatedly, ten times or more. J is TRBJ1-6 and V is TRBV27; unclear D gene. V was shortened by 6 bases and J by 7 bases, with 16 bases between the two germline ends. Germline CDR1 reads MNHEY; CDR2 reads SMNVEV (reference sequence). The CDR3 has 15 residues. Written as DNA, the CDR3 is TGTGCCAGCAGAATCGGATGGGGTGCCAATTCACCCCTCCACTTT. Its protein is CASRIGWGANSPLHF.

In this sample, this clonotype turned up many times. V usage is TRBV28 and J usage is TRBJ2-5; 14 positions agree with TRBD2. The CDR3 is 17 amino acids. Looked up from germline, CDR1 is MDHEN and CDR2 is SYDVKM. V was pared by 4 bases and J by 6 bases, with 10 bases of the junction left unmatched. The CDR3: CASSSSGLAGVGKTQYF. The CDR3, as DNA: TGTGCCAGCAGTTCATCGGGACTAGCGGGAGTTGGGAAGACCCAGTACTTC.

This clonotype was counted a few times. The chain links TRBV28 to TRBJ2-2, with 9 positions matching TRBD1. CDR1 and CDR2 (germline): MDHEN, SYDVKM. The CDR3 runs to 15 residues. The junction had 4 bases not matched to a gene; V was cut back by 3 bases and J by 5 bases. CDR3 nucleotides: TGTGCCAGCAGTTTTACAGGGGGCTTTACCGGGGAGCTGTTTTTT. Protein sequence: CASSFTGGFTGELFF.

This clonotype was picked up many times. CDR3 in amino acids: CASSYMGGDGYTF. The CDR3, as DNA: TGTGCCAGCAGTTATATGGGTGGTGATGGCTACACCTTC. This rearrangement joins TRBV12-3 or TRBV12-4 to TRBJ1-2; D unresolved. The CDR3 runs to 13 residues. The V end was cut by 4 bases, the J end by 6 bases, with 12 bases between.